This TCR beta chain was sequenced in a study of control samples from healthy donors and cancer patients. Produced via immunoSEQ multiplex PCR; TCRdb's table is partial and in-frame only. The table records over 100,000 clones, around 88% of them present only once. Germline V gene lookup returns CDR1 SGHDT and CDR2 YYEEEE. V was shortened by 1 base and J by 0 bases, with 7 bases between the two germline ends. The CDR3 contains 14 residues. V and J are TRBV5-6 and TRBJ1-1; D remains unclear. The sample taken for sequencing was blood. The sequence was collected from a man in his forties in good health. The CDR3 region is CASSLTAMNTEAFF. For the CDR3, the DNA is TGTGCCAGCAGCTTGACGGCCATGAACACTGAAGCTTTCTTT.